This T cell receptor beta chain was identified in a study of identical twins. This clonotype came up a few times. The V gene lost 1 base and the J gene lost 10 bases, with 14 bases spanning the gap. This CDR3 has 14 residues. Looked up from germline, CDR1 is SGHTA and CDR2 is FQGNSA. A universal primer binding site was introduced by template switching. The final cDNA contained unique molecular identifiers. TCRdb reanalysed the 5' RACE reads using MiXCR and keeps one entry per CDR3 protein. The sample lists under 800,000 distinct CDR3 sequences, about 20% occurring once. The data also belong to a second study, concerning T cells expressing NK-cell markers. That paper adds: More than 5 donors showed dominant NKG2C+ clonotypes comprising roughly 1.0-7.0% of their CD8+ T cells.

This TCR was recovered from a woman between 18 and 29 years old in good health. The V and J genes are TRBV7-2 and TRBJ2-1; D is unresolved. Sequenced: PBMCs. The DNA of the CDR3 is TGTGCCAGCAGCTTAGAGGCCCAATTAGGCGAGCAGTTCTTC. It translates to CASSLEAQLGEQFF.